One sample yielded the 10 T cell receptor beta chains listed below, sequenced in a study of beta chain features in type 1 diabetes. Every bit of the isolated RNA underwent reverse transcription, so sequencing read expressed TCRB transcripts. Clones were read by immunoSEQ multiplex PCR, and TCRdb kept only the in-frame ones, dropping some. Here the sample spans some 660,000 clones, about 14% being singletons. These TCRs' antigens remain unknown. Findings and limits, study-wide: TCRB CDR3 length was moderately but significantly reduced in all four CD4+ subsets of Type 1 diabetes patients.

The sequenced sample was naive CD4+ T cells from blood. These receptors were obtained from a young man with type 1 diabetes.

The chain uses TRBV4-1 and TRBJ2-3; D is unresolved. V lost 5 bases, J lost 6 bases, and 12 bases lay in between. Germline lookup yields CDR1 MGHRA and CDR2 YSYEKL. CDR3 length: 13 amino acids. As DNA, the CDR3 is TGCGCCAGCAGCATTATCTCGCGGGATACGCAGTATTTT. The encoded protein is CASSIISRDTQYF.

The V and J genes are TRBV6-5 and TRBJ1-2; TRBD1 agrees at 9 bases. V lost 6 bases, J lost 3 bases, and 8 bases stayed unmatched. CDR3 size: 15 residues. Germline CDR1 reads MNHEY; CDR2 reads SVGAGI. The CDR3 spells CASSLGTGPDYGYTF. Written as DNA, the CDR3 is TGTGCCAGCAGCCTCGGGACAGGGCCTGACTATGGCTACACCTTC.

This clone was counted only a few times. The chain uses TRBV27 and TRBJ1-2, with D possibly being TRBD1 (5 bases). There are 14 residues in the CDR3. The V gene lost 2 bases and the J gene lost 4 bases, with 11 bases spanning the gap. The germline V gene encodes CDR1 MNHEY and CDR2 SMNVEV (reference sequence). CDR3 sequence reads: CASSLRWGPYGYTF. CDR3 nucleotide sequence: TGTGCCAGCAGTTTAAGGTGGGGCCCCTATGGCTACACCTTC.

The chain has TRBV20-1 and TRBJ2-7; D call uncertain. There are 11 residues in the CDR3. V was trimmed by 3 bases and J by 6 bases, leaving 9 bases between them. Germline CDR1 and CDR2: DFQATT and SNEGSKA (reference sequence). Here the CDR3 DNA reads TGCAGTGCTAGGTCAGGAACCGAGCAGTACTTC. This encodes CSARSGTEQYF.

This clone turned up a few times. The rearrangement joins TRBV29-1 to TRBJ2-7, with D maybe TRBD2 (6 bases). CDR1 and CDR2 (germline): SQVTM, ANQGSEA. V lost 7 bases and J lost 0, with 16 bases in between. The CDR3 has 14 residues. The CDR3 coding sequence is TGCAGCGCTATCGGCGGGGTGAGCTCCTACGAGCAGTACTTC. Translated: CSAIGGVSSYEQYF.

The gene calls are TRBV9 and TRBJ1-2, with D perhaps TRBD1 (5 bases). The CDR3 is 15 residues long. Germline-derived CDR1 and CDR2 are SGDLS and YYNGEE. Trimming removed 3 bases at V and 7 bases at J, with 19 bases between. The CDR3 protein is CASSEPGLPAFGYTF. The CDR3 region has the DNA TGTGCCAGCAGCGAACCGGGACTGCCAGCGTTTGGCTACACCTTC.

This clone appeared a few times. This chain links TRBV7-2 with TRBJ2-1; TRBD1 aligns across 10 bases. The junction had 5 bases not matched to a gene; V was cut back by 3 bases and J by 9 bases. Germline values: CDR1 SGHTA, CDR2 FQGNSA. This CDR3 has 14 amino acids. CDR3 sequence reads: CASSLTGGPSEQFF. CDR3 nucleotides: TGTGCCAGCAGCTTGACAGGGGGCCCGAGTGAGCAGTTCTTC.

This clone was picked up a small number of times. The genes are TRBV29-1 and TRBJ2-1; D is ambiguous. The CDR3 runs to 12 residues. Germline values: CDR1 SQVTM, CDR2 ANQGSEA. V gave up 7 bases and J gave up 5 bases, with 12 bases separating them. CDR3 amino acids: CSAGHGDNEQFF. For the CDR3, the DNA is TGCAGCGCGGGTCACGGAGACAATGAGCAGTTCTTC.

The chain carries TRBV28 and TRBJ2-3, with 10 bases identical to TRBD2. The V segment lost 11 bases and the J segment 3 bases; nucleotides outside the gene matches: 8. The V gene's germline CDR1 is MDHEN and CDR2 SYDVKM. The CDR3 runs 14 residues. The CDR3 coding sequence is TGTGCCGCCACAGCGGGGGGGCCAACAGATACGCAGTATTTT. This codes for CAATAGGPTDTQYF.

The CDR3 DNA follows: TGTGCCAGCAGCCCGGGCGTAGGGTATGGAGATACGCAGTATTTT. Protein: CASSPGVGYGDTQYF. V gene TRBV13 combines with J gene TRBJ2-3; D gene ambiguous. Germline CDR1 and CDR2: PRHDT and FYEKMQ (reference sequence). V was cut by 5 bases and J by 5 bases, with 17 bases left in between. The CDR3 is 15 residues long. The full variable domain, with the rest looked up from reference TRBV13 and TRBJ2-3, is AAGVIQSPRHLIKEKRETATLKCYPIPRHDTVYWYQQGPGQDPQFLISFYEKMQSDKGSIPDRFSAQQFSDYHSELNMSSLELGDSALYFCASSPGVGYGDTQYFGPGTRLTVL.